This T cell receptor (beta chain) was recovered during a study of blood T cell repertoires in COVID-19. Turning to the study itself: Some COVID-19 samples were acute and others convalescent; all came from the United States, Italy and Spain. PBMCs, B-cell-depleted T cells, or T cells were the source of the cDNA or gDNA that made up the material.

Under the authors' procedure: Researchers report that nucleated cell counts were estimated from reference gene primer amplification. TCRdb's table, derived via immunoSEQ multiplex PCR, lists solely in-frame clones and lacks some. D and trimming were read from the DNA, whereas the V and J calls and clone size are those reported in that table. The sample shows 60,000 to 95,000 clones, more than 75% of them seen only once. Trimming took 3 bases from V and 6 from J, leaving 18 bases between them. Germline V gene sequence: CDR1 LNHDA, CDR2 SQIVND (reference sequence). CDR3 length: 15 amino acids. Material: peripheral blood. V is TRBV19 and J is TRBJ2-7; D perhaps matches TRBD2 (6 bases). This clonotype originated in a woman aged 80 or older with active or convalescent COVID-19. The CDR3 sequence is CASSMSSGGVVEQYF. CDR3 nucleotide sequence: TGTGCCAGTAGTATGTCCTCCGGCGGGGTCGTCGAGCAGTACTTC. Full variable domain (outside the CDR3, taken from reference TRBV19 and TRBJ2-7): DGGITQSPKYLFRKEGQNVTLSCEQNLNHDAMYWYRQDPGQGLRLIYYSQIVNDFQKGDIAEGYSVSREKKESFPLTVTSAQKNPTAFYLCASSMSSGGVVEQYFGPGTRLTVT.